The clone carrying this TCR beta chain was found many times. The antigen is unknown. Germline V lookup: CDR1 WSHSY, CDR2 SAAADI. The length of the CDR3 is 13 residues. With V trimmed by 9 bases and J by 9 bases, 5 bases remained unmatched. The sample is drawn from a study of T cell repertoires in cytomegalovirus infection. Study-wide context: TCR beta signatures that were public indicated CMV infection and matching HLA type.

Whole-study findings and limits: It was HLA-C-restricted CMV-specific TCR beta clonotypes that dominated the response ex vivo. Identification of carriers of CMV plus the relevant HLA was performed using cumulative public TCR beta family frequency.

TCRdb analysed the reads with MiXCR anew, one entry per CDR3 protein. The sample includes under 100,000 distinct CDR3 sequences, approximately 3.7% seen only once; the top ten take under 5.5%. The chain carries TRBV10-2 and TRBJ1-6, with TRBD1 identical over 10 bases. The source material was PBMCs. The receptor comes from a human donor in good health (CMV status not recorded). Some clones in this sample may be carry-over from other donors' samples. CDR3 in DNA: TGCGCCAGATATGGGACAGGGGCTTCACCCCTCCACTTT. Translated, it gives CARYGTGASPLHF.